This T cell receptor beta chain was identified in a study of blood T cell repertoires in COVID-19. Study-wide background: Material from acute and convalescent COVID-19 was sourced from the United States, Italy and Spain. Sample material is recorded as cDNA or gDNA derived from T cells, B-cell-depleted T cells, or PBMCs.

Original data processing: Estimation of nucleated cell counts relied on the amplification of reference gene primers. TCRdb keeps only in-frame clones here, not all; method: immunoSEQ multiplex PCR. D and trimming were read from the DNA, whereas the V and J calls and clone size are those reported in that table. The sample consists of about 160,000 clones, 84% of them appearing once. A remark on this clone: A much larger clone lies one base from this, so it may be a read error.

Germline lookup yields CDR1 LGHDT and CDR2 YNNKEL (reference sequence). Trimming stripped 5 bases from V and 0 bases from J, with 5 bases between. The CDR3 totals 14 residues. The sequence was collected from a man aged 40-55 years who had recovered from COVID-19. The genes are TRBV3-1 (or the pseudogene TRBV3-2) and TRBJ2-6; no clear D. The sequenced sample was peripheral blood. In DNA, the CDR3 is TGTGCCAGCAGCTACAGCTCTGGGGCCAACGTCCTGACTTTC. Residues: CASSYSSGANVLTF.